This TCR beta chain was identified in a study of blood T cells in healthy people across ages. Regarding this clonotype: Its target is unknown.

The CDR3 is 14 amino acids. Trimming shortened V by 0 bases and J by 13 bases, and 17 bases separated the two germline ends. Per the germline V gene, CDR1 is SGHRS and CDR2 is YFSETQ. Study-wide findings and caveats: The unknown donor CMV status may have confounded expanded clonotype changes.

For the second PCR, which ran for about 7 to 11 cycles, a sample-barcoded 5' primer and a J-beta primer mix were used. Each of the cDNA molecules was tagged by a template-switch adaptor with 12 random nucleotides. All samples gave at least 2.5 million CDR3-containing paired-end reads. TCRdb reprocessed the 5' RACE reads via MiXCR and lists one record per CDR3 protein. The data contain roughly 800,000 distinct CDR3 sequences, about three fifths of them singletons. Source material: blood. This clonotype was sampled from a man younger than 40 in good health. V and J are TRBV5-1 and TRBJ2-4, with no clear D. CDR3 coding DNA: TGCGCCAGCAGCTTGGCCCCGGATTCCTACGGGCAGTACTTC. Amino acid sequence: CASSLAPDSYGQYF. Filled out from reference TRBV5-1 and TRBJ2-4, the complete variable domain reads KAGVTQTPRYLIKTRGQQVTLSCSPISGHRSVSWYQQTPGQGLQFLFEYFSETQRNKGNFPGRFSGRQFSNSRSEMNVSTLELGDSALYLCASSLAPDSYGQYFGAGTRLSVL.